This T cell receptor (beta chain) comes out of a study of CXCR3-negative and CXCR3-positive naive CD8 T cells. Study outcomes and limitations: CXCR3-positive naive cells carried more hydrophobic TRB CDR3s than CXCR3-negative ones.

The V gene's germline CDR1 is MNHEY and CDR2 SVGAGI. CDR3 length: 13 residues. Points on this clonotype: Its target is unknown.

cDNA libraries for TRB were generated by 5' RACE incorporating UMI labels. TCRdb reprocessed the 5' RACE reads, keeping one entry per CDR3 protein, no DNA. In all, the sample yields about 120,000 distinct CDR3 sequences. This chain uses TRBV6-5 with TRBJ2-1. The sequencing sample was made of naive CXCR3+ CD8+ T cells from blood. The subset: CD45RO-CCR7+CD27+CD95- naive CD8+ T cells expressing CXCR3 (TNR3+). This sequence originates from a human donor in good health. Some clones in this sample may be carry-over from other donors' samples. The CDR3 here is CASSYGQRNEQFF.